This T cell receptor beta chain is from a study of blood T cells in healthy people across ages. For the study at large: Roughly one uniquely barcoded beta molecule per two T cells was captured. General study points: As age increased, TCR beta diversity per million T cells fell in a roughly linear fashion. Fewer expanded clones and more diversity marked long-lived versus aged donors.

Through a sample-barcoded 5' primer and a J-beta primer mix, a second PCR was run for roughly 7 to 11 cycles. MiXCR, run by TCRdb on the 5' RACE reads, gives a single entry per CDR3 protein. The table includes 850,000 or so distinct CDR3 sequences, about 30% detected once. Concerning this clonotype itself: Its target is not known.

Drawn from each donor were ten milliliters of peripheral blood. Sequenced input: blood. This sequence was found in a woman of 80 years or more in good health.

The CDR3 nucleotides are TGTGCCAGCAGCTCACGGACTAGCGGGTTACTAGAGACCCAGTACTTC. Amino acid sequence: CASSSRTSGLLETQYF. The gene calls are TRBV4-2 and TRBJ2-5; TRBD2 matches 11 bases. Germline CDR1 reads LGHNA; CDR2 reads YNFKEQ. The CDR3 consists of 16 residues. J was trimmed by 4 bases and V by 5 bases; bases with no gene match: 9.